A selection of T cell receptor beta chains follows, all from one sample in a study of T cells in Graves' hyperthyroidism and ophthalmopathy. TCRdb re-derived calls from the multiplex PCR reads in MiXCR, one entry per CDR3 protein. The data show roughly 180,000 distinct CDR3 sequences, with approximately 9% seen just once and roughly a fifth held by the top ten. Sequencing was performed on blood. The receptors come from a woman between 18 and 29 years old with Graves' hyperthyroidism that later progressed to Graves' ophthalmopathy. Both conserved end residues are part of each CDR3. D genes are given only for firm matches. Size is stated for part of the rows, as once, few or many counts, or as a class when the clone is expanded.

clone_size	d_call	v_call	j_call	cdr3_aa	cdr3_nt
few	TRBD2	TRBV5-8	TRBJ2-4	CASSLAGTSGIQYF	TGTGCCAGCAGCTTGGCGGGAACTAGCGGGATTCAGTACTTC
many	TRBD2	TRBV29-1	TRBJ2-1	CSVPPGEGTYNEQFF	TGCAGCGTTCCGCCTGGGGAGGGCACCTACAATGAGCAGTTCTTC
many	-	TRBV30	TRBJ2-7	CAWSERTTKQRYEQYF	TGTGCCTGGAGTGAGCGAACAACCAAACAGCGGTACGAGCAGTACTTC
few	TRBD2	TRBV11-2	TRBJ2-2	CASSLDRSGGAHTGELFF	TGTGCCAGCAGCTTAGACCGCAGCGGGGGGGCCCACACCGGGGAGCTGTTTTTT
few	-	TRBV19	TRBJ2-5	CASSIGGETQYF	TGTGCCAGTAGTATCGGTGGGGAGACCCAGTACTTC
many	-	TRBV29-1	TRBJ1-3	CSVESRNTIYF	TGCAGCGTTGAATCCCGAAACACCATATATTTT
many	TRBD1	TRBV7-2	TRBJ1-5	CASSSMGTANNQPQHF	TGTGCCAGCAGCTCGATGGGGACAGCGAACAATCAGCCCCAGCATTTT
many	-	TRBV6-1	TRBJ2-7	CASKEDRPSAYEQYF	TGTGCCAGCAAAGAAGACAGGCCCTCCGCCTACGAGCAGTACTTC
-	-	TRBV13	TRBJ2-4	CASSLGARARRGNIQYF	TGTGCCAGCAGCTTAGGGGCCCGGGCCCGGAGGGGAAACATTCAGTACTTC
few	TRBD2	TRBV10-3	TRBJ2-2	CAISESLGLAKTNTGELFF	TGTGCCATCAGTGAGTCGTTAGGACTAGCCAAGACGAACACCGGGGAGCTGTTTTTT
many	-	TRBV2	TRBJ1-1	CASSEAGAGWGNTEAFF	TGTGCCAGCAGTGAAGCGGGGGCAGGGTGGGGGAACACTGAAGCTTTCTTT
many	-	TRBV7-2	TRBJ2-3	CASSLVGGHGDTQYF	TGTGCCAGCAGCTTAGTTGGCGGGCACGGAGATACGCAGTATTTT
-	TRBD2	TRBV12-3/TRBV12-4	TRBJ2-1	CASSLISSGRASRDEQFF	TGTGCCAGCAGTTTAATCTCTAGCGGGAGGGCCTCGAGGGATGAGCAGTTCTTC
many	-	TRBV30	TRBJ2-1	CACANPGTPNNEQFF	TGTGCCTGCGCCAACCCCGGGACCCCCAACAATGAGCAGTTCTTC
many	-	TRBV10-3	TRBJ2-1	CAISESRGKDEQFF	TGTGCCATCAGTGAGTCTCGCGGTAAGGATGAGCAGTTCTTC
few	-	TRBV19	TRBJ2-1	CASSIVGDLYNEQFF	TGTGCCAGTAGTATAGTGGGGGACTTATACAATGAGCAGTTCTTC
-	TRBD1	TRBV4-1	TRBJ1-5	CASSPVAGQSNQPQHF	TGCGCCAGCAGTCCCGTTGCGGGACAGAGCAATCAGCCCCAGCATTTT
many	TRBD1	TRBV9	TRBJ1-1	CASSAPGTGGTEAFF	TGTGCCAGCAGCGCACCCGGGACAGGGGGCACTGAAGCTTTCTTT
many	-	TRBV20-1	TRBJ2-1	CSARDGARDQYEQFF	TGCAGTGCTAGAGATGGGGCTAGGGATCAGTATGAGCAGTTCTTC
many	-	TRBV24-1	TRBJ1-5	CATSEGVDQPQHF	TGTGCCACCAGTGAAGGAGTAGATCAGCCCCAGCATTTT
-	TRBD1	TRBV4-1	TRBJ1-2	CAVRKTGTNYGYTF	TGCGCCGTCAGAAAGACAGGGACCAACTATGGCTACACCTTC
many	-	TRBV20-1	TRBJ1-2	CTAPLRTYGYTF	TGCACGGCTCCGTTACGAACCTATGGCTACACCTTC
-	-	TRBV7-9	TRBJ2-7	CASSLGGTGTSVQYF	TGTGCCAGCAGCTTAGGTGGGACAGGGACTAGCGTGCAGTACTTC
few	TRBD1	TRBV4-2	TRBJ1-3	CASGQGATTGNTIYF	TGTGCCAGCGGACAGGGGGCGACAACTGGAAACACCATATATTTT
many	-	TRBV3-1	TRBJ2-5	CASSQGADTYQETQYF	TGTGCCAGCAGCCAAGGGGCCGACACGTACCAAGAGACCCAGTACTTC
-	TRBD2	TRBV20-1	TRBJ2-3	CSARDGGGYTDTQYF	TGCAGTGCTAGAGACGGCGGGGGATACACAGATACGCAGTATTTT
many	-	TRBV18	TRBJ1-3	CASSPRGPSGNTIYF	TGTGCCAGCTCACCACGGGGGCCCTCTGGAAACACCATATATTTT
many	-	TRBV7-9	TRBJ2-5	CASSLSPAVQETQYF	TGTGCCAGCAGCTTATCCCCTGCAGTGCAAGAGACCCAGTACTTC
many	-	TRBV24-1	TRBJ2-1	CATSPDYYNEQFF	TGTGCCACCAGTCCAGACTACTACAATGAGCAGTTCTTC
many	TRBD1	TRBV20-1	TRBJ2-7	CSARAPRGMGYEQYF	TGCAGTGCTAGAGCCCCCAGGGGGATGGGCTACGAGCAGTACTTC
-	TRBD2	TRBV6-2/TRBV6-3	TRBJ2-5	CASSPGLRGETQYF	TGTGCCAGCAGTCCGGGACTACGGGGAGAGACCCAGTACTTC
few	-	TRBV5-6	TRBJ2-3	CASSLWGTDTQYF	TGTGCCAGCAGCTTATGGGGCACAGATACGCAGTATTTT
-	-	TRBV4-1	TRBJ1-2	CASRRDWRGRIVDYGYTF	TGCGCCAGCAGACGAGATTGGCGGGGCCGGATTGTTGACTATGGCTACACCTTC
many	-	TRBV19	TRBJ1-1	CASSIQGRRLNTEAFF	TGTGCCAGTAGTATCCAGGGTCGGCGACTGAACACTGAAGCTTTCTTT
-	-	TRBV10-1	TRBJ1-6	CASSASRGSPLHF	TGCGCCAGCAGTGCGAGCAGGGGTTCACCCCTCCACTTT
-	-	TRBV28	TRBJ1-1	CAISSAPNTEAFF	TGTGCCATCAGTTCGGCACCGAACACTGAAGCTTTCTTT
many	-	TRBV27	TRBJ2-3	CASSLGWATDTQYF	TGTGCCAGCAGTTTAGGGTGGGCCACAGATACGCAGTATTTT
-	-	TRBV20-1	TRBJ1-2	CSARVLQGDYGYTF	TGCAGTGCTAGAGTGTTGCAGGGTGACTATGGCTACACCTTC
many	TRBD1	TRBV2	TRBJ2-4	CASREDRAGKNIQYF	TGTGCCAGCAGGGAAGACAGGGCAGGCAAAAACATTCAGTACTTC
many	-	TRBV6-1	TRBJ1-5	CASSELGSSNQPQHF	TGTGCCAGCAGTGAGTTGGGCAGTAGCAATCAGCCCCAGCATTTT
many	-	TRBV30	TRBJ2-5	CAWSVTQGRHF	TGTGCCTGGAGTGTAACGCAGGGAAGGCACTTC
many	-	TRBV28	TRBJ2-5	CASSFVGTTSATQYF	TGTGCCAGCAGTTTTGTGGGGACAACTAGCGCCACCCAGTACTTC